This TCR beta chain was captured by sequencing in a study of blood T cells in healthy people across ages. Findings of the study overall: As age increased, TCR beta diversity per million T cells fell in a roughly linear fashion. Long-lived donors carried more naive CD4+ cells and greater diversity than aged donors. Correlation between TCR beta diversity and naive T cell percentage was strong.

A second roughly 6 to 12 cycle PCR used barcoded and J-beta primers. Via MiXCR, TCRdb re-called the 5' RACE reads, giving one row per CDR3 protein. The table lists about 500,000 distinct CDR3 sequences, less than 25% of them singletons. This CDR3 contains 16 residues. CDR1 and CDR2 from the germline V gene are MGHRA and YSYEKL. As for this clonotype: Antigen unknown.

These data were likewise used in another study, on T cells of mothers and their children. That investigation notes: Related and unrelated pairs show similar shaping of TCR recombination output by thymic selection.

Material for sequencing was blood. This chain uses TRBV4-1 with TRBJ2-5, with 9 bases lining up with TRBD2. The DNA end favors TRBJ2-1, so the J call may be wrong. This TCR derives from a boy between 5 and 17 years old in good health. CDR3 in amino acids: CASSQVSGGQYNEQFF. The CDR3 coding sequence is TGCGCCAGCAGCCAGGTTAGCGGGGGCCAATACAATGAGCAGTTCTTC.